Each of the 27 T cell receptor beta chains below was sequenced from the same sample in a study of neurological immune-mediated disorders. TCRdb independently ran MiXCR on the 5' RACE reads; one entry per CDR3 protein. The data hold approximately 40,000 distinct CDR3 sequences, with approximately 21% observed a single time. The time point here: technical triplicate 3. The sequenced sample was PBMCs. Every receptor here comes from a man aged 60 to 69 with HTLV-1-associated myelopathy (HAM/TSP).

This clonotype has a count of ten or more. This chain joins TRBV28 and TRBJ2-3; D unresolved. The V gene lost 2 bases and the J gene lost 3 bases, with 12 bases spanning the gap. The germline gives CDR1 MDHEN, CDR2 SYDVKM. This CDR3 region has 15 residues. CDR3 sequence reads: CASSLGLARTDTQYF. Here the CDR3 DNA reads TGTGCCAGCAGTTTAGGGCTGGCTCGGACAGATACGCAGTATTTT.

This clonotype was seen many times. The rearrangement links TRBV24-1 to TRBJ1-5; D unclear. The CDR3 length is 14 residues. Germline CDR1 is KGHDR and CDR2 is SFDVKD. Deletions cut 5 bases from V and 2 bases from J, with 9 bases between. DNA of the CDR3: TGTGCCACCAGTGGGAGGTCGGGCAATCAGCCCCAGCATTTT. This translates into CATSGRSGNQPQHF.

The sample holds many counts of this clonotype. Given a much more abundant clone one base away, this may be a read error. The chain recombines TRBV20-1 with TRBJ2-1; weak D call: TRBD2 (5 bases). Trimming took off 8 bases at V and 7 bases at J, with 18 bases between the two ends. The CDR3 runs 13 residues. CDR1 and CDR2 (germline): DFQATT, SNEGSKA (reference sequence). CDR3 loop: CSTPVTGENEQFF. Here the CDR3 DNA reads TGCAGTACTCCTGTAACTGGGGAGAATGAGCAGTTCTTC.

The V call is TRBV4-1, the J call TRBJ2-3; 13 bases fit TRBD2. Germline-derived CDR1 and CDR2 are MGHRA and YSYEKL. The CDR3 sequence is 16 residues long. J lost 5 bases, V lost 4 bases, and 6 bases had no gene match. The CDR3 DNA follows: TGCGCCAGCAGCCGAACTAGCGGGGGGGCGGAAGATACGCAGTATTTT. Protein sequence: CASSRTSGGAEDTQYF.

The table lists this clonotype with many counts. The CDR3 reads CSARRGFAGNEQFF. The DNA for the CDR3 is TGCAGTGCTAGGCGGGGGTTCGCGGGTAATGAGCAGTTCTTC. This rearrangement joins TRBV20-1 to TRBJ2-1, with 7 bases identical to TRBD2. This CDR3 contains 14 residues. The V gene end was trimmed by 3 bases and the J gene end by 7 bases; junction bases not matched to a gene: 9. The V gene's germline CDR1 is DFQATT and CDR2 SNEGSKA (reference sequence).

This clonotype was found a few times. The V gene is TRBV20-1, the J gene TRBJ2-1; 8 bases match TRBD2. The J segment lost 1 base and the V segment lost 1 base, leaving 3 bases of the junction unmatched. Germline CDR1 is DFQATT and CDR2 is SNEGSKA (reference sequence). This CDR3 is 15 amino acids long. CDR3 sequence reads: CSARVAGGSYNEQFF. In DNA, the CDR3 is TGCAGTGCTAGAGTTGCGGGAGGATCCTACAATGAGCAGTTCTTC.

This clonotype was detected many times. This chain joins TRBV7-2 and TRBJ2-5; tentative D call: TRBD2 (7 bases). Trimming took off 5 bases at V and 3 bases at J, with 16 bases between the two ends. Per germline, CDR1 SGHTA and CDR2 FQGNSA. CDR3 size: 15 residues. CDR3 protein: CASSHWGREKETQYF. The CDR3 DNA is TGTGCCAGCAGCCATTGGGGGCGGGAGAAAGAGACCCAGTACTTC.

This clonotype was seen ten or more times. The V call is TRBV4-1, the J call TRBJ2-5; 8 bases line up with TRBD2. The germline gives CDR1 MGHRA, CDR2 YSYEKL. There are 17 residues in the CDR3. The V gene end was trimmed by 5 bases and the J gene end by 4 bases; junction bases not matched to a gene: 15. CDR3 bases: TGCGCCAGCAGCACTCAGGGTAGCGGGGACCCCAGAGAGACCCAGTACTTC. Amino acid sequence: CASSTQGSGDPRETQYF.

This clonotype was seen repeatedly, ten times or more. The V gene is TRBV9, the J gene TRBJ1-1; the D gene is possibly TRBD1 (5 bases). Germline lookup yields CDR1 SGDLS and CDR2 YYNGEE. CDR3 length: 18 amino acids. Trimming removed 4 bases from V and 5 bases from J, with 27 bases in between. CDR3 amino acids: CASSPRLGGDGFDTEAFF. DNA of the CDR3: TGTGCCAGCAGCCCGAGGCTGGGGGGGGACGGGTTTGATACTGAAGCTTTCTTT.

This clonotype showed up many times. V and J are TRBV28 and TRBJ2-7; D unclear. V was clipped by 2 bases and J by 7 bases, with 9 bases between them. There are 12 residues in the CDR3. Germline CDR1 MDHEN, CDR2 SYDVKM. CDR3 loop: CASSLVLREQYF. The CDR3 DNA reads TGTGCCAGCAGTTTAGTTCTGCGTGAGCAGTACTTC.

The sample holds many counts of this clonotype. J is TRBJ2-3 and V is TRBV6-5; 7 bases fit TRBD2. J gave up 2 bases and V 4 bases, and 3 bases lay outside the gene matches. From germline, CDR1 is MNHEY and CDR2 SVGAGI. The CDR3 covers 14 residues. The CDR3 DNA reads TGTGCCAGCAGTTCCAGCGGGAACACAGATACGCAGTATTTT. As protein: CASSSSGNTDTQYF.

This clonotype was seen ten or more times. The chain combines TRBV14 with TRBJ2-5; TRBD1 agrees at 8 bases. Germline loops: CDR1 SGHDN, CDR2 FVKESK. The length of the CDR3 is 15 residues. J was trimmed by 5 bases and V by 1 base; bases with no gene match: 6. CDR3 loop: CASSQVRGHGETQYF. In nucleotides, the CDR3 is TGTGCCAGCAGCCAAGTCAGGGGGCATGGGGAGACCCAGTACTTC.

This clonotype was counted at least ten times. The rearrangement uses TRBV7-2 and TRBJ2-7; D perhaps matches TRBD2 (5 bases). The ends were cut back, 2 bases at V and 2 bases at J, with 7 bases in the middle. CDR1 SGHTA and CDR2 FQGNSA come from the germline V gene. CDR3 length: 13 residues. In nucleotides, the CDR3 is TGTGCCAGCAGCTTAAGAGGGACCTACGAGCAGTACTTC. Protein sequence: CASSLRGTYEQYF.

This clonotype was found many times. The genes are TRBV5-1 and TRBJ1-1; D not resolved. Between the trimmed V and J ends, which lost 4 bases and 0 bases, there was a span of 7 bases. Germline-derived CDR1 and CDR2 are SGHRS and YFSETQ. This CDR3 region has 13 residues. CDR3 amino acids: CASSAELNTEAFF. The CDR3 DNA sequence: TGCGCCAGCAGCGCAGAGTTGAACACTGAAGCTTTCTTT.

This clonotype was observed at least ten times. The rearrangement joins TRBV9 to TRBJ1-5; 7 nucleotides match TRBD1. Germline CDR1 is SGDLS and CDR2 is YYNGEE. The CDR3 is 14 amino acids. V was clipped by 3 bases and J by 5 bases; unmatched bases: 5. Here the CDR3 DNA reads TGTGCCAGCAGCGCAGGACAGGTAGATCAGCCCCAGCATTTT. Protein sequence: CASSAGQVDQPQHF.

This clonotype was recorded many times. The rearrangement uses TRBV12-3 or TRBV12-4 and TRBJ2-1, with D maybe TRBD1 (5 bases). Trimming removed 6 bases from V and 9 bases from J, with 12 bases in between. The CDR3 has 12 amino acids. CDR3 in DNA: TGTGCCAGCAGAGAAGGGGTCGGTGAGCAGTTCTTC. Its translation: CASREGVGEQFF.

This clonotype was seen repeatedly, ten times or more. This chain uses TRBV6-6 with TRBJ1-2, with TRBD1 identical over 7 bases. The CDR3 runs 15 residues. The ends lost 0 bases at V and 2 bases at J; junction bases unmatched: 3. CDR1 and CDR2 (germline): MNHNY, SVGAGI (reference sequence). Here the CDR3 DNA reads TGTGCCAGCAGTTACTCAGGGGGCAAGAACTATGGCTACACCTTC. Amino acids: CASSYSGGKNYGYTF.

The chain links TRBV12-3 or TRBV12-4 to TRBJ2-1, with 7 bases matching TRBD2. This CDR3 is built from 14 residues. V dropped 2 bases and J dropped 5; count of bases not matched to a gene: 3. DNA of the CDR3: TGTGCCAGCAGTTTACGTGGGAGGGACAATGAGCAGTTCTTC. Its translation: CASSLRGRDNEQFF.

This clonotype was seen at least ten times. The chain has TRBV5-1 and TRBJ2-3, with 8 bases lining up with TRBD2. With 7 bases clipped from V and 2 bases from J, the junction kept 3 bases outside the gene matches. Germline V gene sequence: CDR1 SGHRS, CDR2 YFSETQ. This CDR3 comprises 13 residues. The CDR3 sequence: CASQREITDTQYF. Here the CDR3 DNA reads TGCGCCAGCCAGCGGGAGATCACAGATACGCAGTATTTT.

This clonotype was found a few times. A much larger clone lies a single base off, so this may be a read error. The V and J genes are TRBV12-3 or TRBV12-4 and TRBJ1-2, with 7 bases that match TRBD1. CDR3 length equals 15 residues. Losses at the gene ends were 7 bases for V and 5 bases for J; bases not matched to a gene: 13. The CDR3 nucleotides read TGTGCCAGCACTTTCCCGGACAGGCCAAAATATGGCTACACCTTC. Its translation: CASTFPDRPKYGYTF.

The rearrangement uses TRBV18 and TRBJ2-7; D is perhaps TRBD1 or TRBD2 (6 bases each). Germline values: CDR1 KGHSH, CDR2 LQKENI. There are 14 residues in the CDR3. Between the trimmed V and J ends, which lost 3 bases and 0 bases, there was a span of 9 bases. Written as DNA, the CDR3 is TGTGCCAGCTCACCGAAGGGGGGCTCCTACGAGCAGTACTTC. It yields the protein CASSPKGGSYEQYF.

On this clonotype itself: Likely a read error: the CDR3 ends without its conserved phenylalanine or tryptophan. This chain links TRBV9 with TRBJ2-1, with a possible D match to TRBD2 (5 bases). From germline, CDR1 is SGDLS and CDR2 YYNGEE. The CDR3 is 15 amino acids. Trimming shortened V by 5 bases and J by 2 bases, and 14 bases separated the two germline ends. CDR3 DNA: TGTGCCAGCAGTGAAAGCGTGAGGGCCTACAATGAGCAGTTCCTC. This encodes CASSESVRAYNEQFL.

V is TRBV30 and J is TRBJ2-4; D is unclear. CDR3 length equals 12 residues. V was pared by 7 bases and J by 0 bases, with 7 bases between. Germline V gene sequence: CDR1 GTSNPN, CDR2 SVGIG (reference sequence). For the CDR3, the DNA is TGTGCCTCCGGGCTAGCCAAAAACATTCAGTACTTC. Translation: CASGLAKNIQYF.

V usage is TRBV5-1 and J usage is TRBJ1-5; D gene unclear. CDR3 length: 13 residues. Germline CDR1 reads SGHRS; CDR2 reads YFSETQ. V was pared by 0 bases and J by 3 bases, with 4 bases between. The CDR3 loop is CASSLDNNQPQHF. The CDR3 DNA sequence: TGCGCCAGCAGCTTGGACAACAATCAGCCCCAGCATTTT.

This clonotype was recorded at least ten times. This chain connects TRBV24-1 to TRBJ2-2, with TRBD1 matching over 7 bases. Germline-derived CDR1 and CDR2 are KGHDR and SFDVKD. Trimming cost V 4 bases and J 0 bases; bases outside gene matches: 7. The CDR3 is 17 residues long. CDR3: CATSDPPGTANTGELFF. The CDR3 DNA reads TGTGCCACCAGTGACCCCCCTGGGACAGCGAACACCGGGGAGCTGTTTTTT.

This clonotype has ten or more counts. Here the CDR3 DNA reads TGTGCCAGCAGTTACTCTGGCGGGGGAGGCACCTACGAGCAGTACTTC. As protein: CASSYSGGGGTYEQYF. V gene TRBV6-6 combines with J gene TRBJ2-7; 7 bases are a match to TRBD2. Unmatched junction bases numbered 7, after V lost 0 bases and J lost 2 bases. Looked up from germline, CDR1 is MNHNY and CDR2 is SVGAGI (reference sequence). The CDR3 is made up of 16 amino acids.

This clonotype has ten or more counts. The V gene is TRBV3-1, the J gene TRBJ2-5; D possibly corresponds to TRBD2 (5 bases). In germline, CDR1 is LGHDT, CDR2 YNNKEL (reference sequence). The CDR3 is 18 residues long. V was shortened by 2 bases and J by 4 bases, with 23 bases between the two germline ends. The CDR3 DNA sequence: TGTGCCAGCAGCCAACGACCAGGATGGACCCTTGCGGGAGAGACCCAGTACTTC. Protein: CASSQRPGWTLAGETQYF.